Each of the 7 T cell receptor beta chains below was sequenced from the same sample in a study of cytomegalovirus exposure and HLA in healthy donors. PCR used 60 Vbeta primers and 13 Jbeta primers. Some clones are missing from TCRdb's copy, which holds only in-frame ones; the method was immunoSEQ multiplex PCR. The profile covers some 140,000 clones, with over 60% appearing a single time and around 1.3% taken by the ten largest. Sequencing was carried out using PBMCs. All receptors derive from a male donor in good health and CMV-seropositive.

This sequence joins TRBV5-6 and TRBJ2-2, with a possible D match to TRBD1 (5 bases). Germline CDR1 SGHDT, CDR2 YYEEEE. The CDR3 is 15 residues long. V was trimmed by 6 bases and J by 1 base, leaving 13 bases between them. CDR3 residues: CASTFIDRNTGELFF. Here the CDR3 DNA reads TGTGCCAGCACCTTCATCGACAGGAACACCGGGGAGCTGTTTTTT.

The genes are TRBV7-9 and TRBJ2-2, with D perhaps matching TRBD2 (6 bases). Trimming left V 3 bases short and J 0 bases short, with 14 bases between. In germline, CDR1 is SEHNR, CDR2 FQNEAQ (reference sequence). The CDR3 is 17 amino acids. The CDR3 coding sequence is TGTGCCAGCAGCTTGGTCGTCGGGAGCACGAACACCGGGGAGCTGTTTTTT. This codes for CASSLVVGSTNTGELFF.

The chain recombines TRBV25-1 with TRBJ2-2, with a tentative D call TRBD2 (6 bases). Germline CDR1 MGHDK, CDR2 SYGVNS. The ends were cut back, 2 bases at V and 4 bases at J, with 11 bases in the middle. This CDR3 contains 15 residues. The DNA of the CDR3 is TGTGCCAGCAGTGAAGGAGGGTTGGTCACCGGGGAGCTGTTTTTT. Residues: CASSEGGLVTGELFF.

For this clone: One junction end disagrees with the germline gene, perhaps due to a read error. The same CDR3 is also encoded by other DNA sequences in this sample. The V call is TRBV27, the J call TRBJ2-3; 12 nucleotides match TRBD2. This CDR3 spans 16 amino acids. The germline V gene encodes CDR1 MNHEY and CDR2 SMNVEV (reference sequence). Here the CDR3 reads CASSLLTSGGPDTQYF. The DNA for the CDR3 is TGCGCCAGCAGTTTATTGACTAGCGGGGGTCCAGATACGCAGTATTTT.

The chain recombines TRBV7-9 with TRBJ1-1, with D possibly being TRBD1 (5 bases). The CDR3 runs 14 residues. Trimming removed 6 bases from V and 6 bases from J, with 17 bases in between. The germline CDR1 and CDR2 sequences are SEHNR and FQNEAQ (reference sequence). CDR3 in DNA: TGTGCCAGCAGTCGGGAATTCGGGGGGTCTGAAGCTTTCTTT. Its protein product is CASSREFGGSEAFF.

This chain links TRBV28 with TRBJ1-4; D remains unclear. Trimming removed 8 bases at V and 0 bases at J, with 13 bases between. CDR1 is MDHEN and CDR2 is SYDVKM in the germline V gene. The CDR3 runs 15 residues. This CDR3 reads CASALHRATNEKLFF. The CDR3 DNA is TGTGCCAGCGCCTTGCATCGGGCAACTAATGAAAAACTGTTTTTT.

This clone showed up just once. The V gene is TRBV5-6, the J gene TRBJ2-7, with a weak D call TRBD2 (5 bases). V lost 3 bases, J lost 5 bases, and 15 bases lay in between. This CDR3 spans 14 amino acids. Germline V CDR1 and CDR2: SGHDT, YYEEEE. The CDR3: CASSYAPGNHEQYF. CDR3 bases: TGTGCCAGCAGCTACGCCCCGGGGAACCACGAGCAGTACTTC.